Following are 13 T cell receptor beta chains from one sample sequenced in a study of shared clonotypes between healthy human individuals. Clones were read by immunoSEQ multiplex PCR, and TCRdb kept only the in-frame ones, dropping some. The repertoire includes some 1,400,000 clones, roughly 96% of them detected once, and approximately 1% sits in the top ten. The specimen was naive CD4+ T cells sorted from blood. Stated subset: CD45RA+ positively selected. These receptor sequences come from a man in his thirties or forties in good health.

This chain connects TRBV13 to TRBJ2-7; 11 bases line up with TRBD1. Germline V lookup: CDR1 PRHDT, CDR2 FYEKMQ (reference sequence). The CDR3 is 14 residues long. Trimming removed 6 bases from V and 1 base from J; junction bases left unmatched: 2. Written as DNA, the CDR3 is TGTGCCAGCAGGGACAGGGGGCGATCCTACGAGCAGTACTTC. Amino acid sequence: CASRDRGRSYEQYF. Full variable domain (outside the CDR3, taken from reference TRBV13 and TRBJ2-7): AAGVIQSPRHLIKEKRETATLKCYPIPRHDTVYWYQQGPGQDPQFLISFYEKMQSDKGSIPDRFSAQQFSDYHSELNMSSLELGDSALYFCASRDRGRSYEQYFGPGTRLTVT.

The rearrangement joins TRBV5-1 to TRBJ2-7, with 8 bases that match TRBD2. V lost 1 base and J lost 3; bases outside the gene matches: 12. Germline CDR1 SGHRS, CDR2 YFSETQ. The CDR3 extends over 17 amino acids. CDR3 loop: CASSLTPGTGGNYEQYF. CDR3 DNA sequence: TGCGCCAGCAGCTTGACCCCCGGAACGGGAGGGAACTACGAGCAGTACTTC. Full variable domain (remainder filled in from reference TRBV5-1 and TRBJ2-7): KAGVTQTPRYLIKTRGQQVTLSCSPISGHRSVSWYQQTPGQGLQFLFEYFSETQRNKGNFPGRFSGRQFSNSRSEMNVSTLELGDSALYLCASSLTPGTGGNYEQYFGPGTRLTVT.

The chain is built from TRBV15 and TRBJ1-2; 10 bases match TRBD1. Germline V gene data show CDR1 as LNHNV and CDR2 as YYDKDF (reference sequence). There are 14 residues in the CDR3. V lost 1 base to trimming and J lost 6 bases; unmatched junction nucleotides: 2. CDR3: CATSRGGQGDGYTF. The CDR3 DNA reads TGTGCCACCAGCAGAGGCGGACAGGGGGATGGCTACACCTTC. The variable domain in full, with the rest retrieved from reference TRBV15 and TRBJ1-2, is DAMVIQNPRYQVTQFGKPVTLSCSQTLNHNVMYWYQQKSSQAPKLLFHYYDKDFNNEADTPDNFQSRRPNTSFCFLDIRSPGLGDTAMYLCATSRGGQGDGYTFGSGTRLTVV.

The chain links TRBV20-1 to TRBJ1-1; D not certain. CDR3 length: 10 residues. The V gene's germline CDR1 is DFQATT and CDR2 SNEGSKA (reference sequence). The CDR3 bases are TGCACTGCCGTGAACACTGAAGCTTTCTTT. Translating gives CTAVNTEAFF.

V and J are TRBV7-3 and TRBJ2-3; D is perhaps TRBD2 (6 bases). The CDR3 extends over 15 amino acids. Germline assignment: CDR1 SGHTA and CDR2 FQGTGA. V lost 3 bases to trimming and J lost 0 bases, with 10 bases between them. CDR3 protein: CASSFTGTSTDTQYF. Written as DNA, the CDR3 is TGTGCCAGCAGCTTCACCGGGACTAGCACAGATACGCAGTATTTT.

In regard to this clone: The sample has other DNA sequences that encode this CDR3 too. The chain is built from TRBV6-5 and TRBJ2-7; 12 bases line up with TRBD1. The CDR3 contains 15 residues. CDR1 MNHEY and CDR2 SVGAGI come from the germline V gene. V was clipped by 4 bases and J by 4 bases; unmatched bases: 5. The CDR3 DNA follows: TGTGCCAGCAGTTCCCCGGGACAGGGGGCATACGAGCAGTACTTC. It is translated as CASSSPGQGAYEQYF.

This rearrangement joins TRBV14 to TRBJ1-5, with unresolved D. V lost 2 bases, J lost 0 bases, and 11 bases lay in between. Germline CDR1 reads SGHDN; CDR2 reads FVKESK. There are 16 residues in the CDR3. Here the CDR3 DNA reads TGTGCCAGCAGCCAATCAGGCCCGGGTAGCAATCAGCCCCAGCATTTT. Its protein product is CASSQSGPGSNQPQHF.

As to this clone: This CDR3 is also generated by other DNA sequences in the sample. The chain uses TRBV18 and TRBJ2-3; 12 bases map to TRBD2. V trimming: 6 bases; J trimming: 5 bases; junction bases outside the gene matches: 6. The CDR3 length is 15 residues. Germline CDR1 and CDR2: KGHSH and LQKENI. CDR3 loop: CASSPSGLAGDTQYF. The DNA of the CDR3 is TGTGCCAGCTCTCCCTCGGGACTAGCGGGAGATACGCAGTATTTT.

This clone was picked up one time. The J gene is TRBJ2-3, the V gene TRBV27; possible D gene TRBD2, 5 bases. The V and J ends lost 2 bases and 10 bases respectively, with 19 bases between them. The CDR3 runs to 15 residues. Germline CDR1 MNHEY, CDR2 SMNVEV (reference sequence). The CDR3 loop reads CASSLIDGRRTAQYF. The CDR3 region has the DNA TGTGCCAGCAGTTTAATCGACGGAAGGAGGACGGCGCAGTATTTT.

This chain links TRBV5-1 with TRBJ2-1; 8 bases align to TRBD2. The CDR3 has 16 amino acids. Germline V lookup: CDR1 SGHRS, CDR2 YFSETQ. Losses at the gene ends were 2 bases for V and 6 bases for J; bases not matched to a gene: 10. CDR3: CASSLDGRASLNEQFF. CDR3 DNA: TGCGCCAGCAGCTTAGACGGGAGGGCCTCACTCAATGAGCAGTTCTTC.

To note about this clone: This same CDR3 is encoded by further DNA sequences in the sample. The chain combines TRBV18 with TRBJ1-1, with D unresolved. Germline V lookup: CDR1 KGHSH, CDR2 LQKENI. Trimming stripped 1 base from V and 1 base from J, with 4 bases between. CDR3 length equals 13 residues. The CDR3 is CASSPQANTEAFF. CDR3 nucleotide sequence: TGTGCCAGCTCACCACAGGCGAACACTGAAGCTTTCTTT.

This chain's CDR3 is CASSLAFGGAQQLYGYTF. As DNA, the CDR3 is TGTGCCAGCAGCTTGGCCTTCGGAGGGGCGCAGCAGTTGTATGGCTACACCTTC. V is TRBV5-5 and J is TRBJ1-2; a weak D match, TRBD1 (5 bases). The CDR3 is 18 amino acids. V lost 0 bases to trimming and J lost 5 bases, with 23 bases between them. Looked up from germline, CDR1 is SGHKS and CDR2 is YYEKEE (reference sequence).

The genes are TRBV14 and TRBJ2-7; D is possibly TRBD1 (5 bases). The CDR3 consists of 21 residues. The V end lost 4 bases, the J end lost 0 bases, and 31 bases lay between the germline ends. Germline loops: CDR1 SGHDN, CDR2 FVKESK. The CDR3 nucleotides are TGTGCCAGCAGCCCAACAGGCAGGGTCGAAGACATAAGGTTGTCCTCCTACGAGCAGTACTTC. This translates into CASSPTGRVEDIRLSSYEQYF.